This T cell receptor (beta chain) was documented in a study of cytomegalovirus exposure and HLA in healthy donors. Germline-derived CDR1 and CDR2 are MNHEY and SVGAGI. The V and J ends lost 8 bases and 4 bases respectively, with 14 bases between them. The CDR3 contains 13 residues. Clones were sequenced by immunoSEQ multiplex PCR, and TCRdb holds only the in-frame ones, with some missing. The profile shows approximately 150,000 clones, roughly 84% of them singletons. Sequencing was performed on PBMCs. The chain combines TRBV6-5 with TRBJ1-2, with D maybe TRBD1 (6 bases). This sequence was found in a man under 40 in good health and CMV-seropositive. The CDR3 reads CASRDGQLYGYTF. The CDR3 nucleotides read TGTGCCAGCCGAGACGGACAGCTCTATGGCTACACCTTC.